This T cell receptor (beta chain) was retrieved from a study of CD8 T cells in ankylosing spondylitis. General study results and limits: Clones linked to the disease showed a CD8+ phenotype. They occurred at relatively low frequencies in peripheral blood. It appeared that ankylosing spondylitis blood was characterized by a TCR beta motif of about eight highly homologous variants.

TCRdb called the 5' RACE reads again in MiXCR, with one record for every CDR3 protein. Here the sample spans 250,000 or so distinct CDR3 sequences, about 18% being singletons. This clonotype showed up just a few times. Its specificity is not known. The V gene lost 7 bases and the J gene lost 5 bases, with 17 bases spanning the gap. The CDR3 contains 14 residues. This chain uses TRBV12-3 or TRBV12-4 with TRBJ2-5, with D unclear. Sequences were obtained from blood, either unsorted or a sorted T cell fraction (not recorded which). This TCR derives from a male donor with ankylosing spondylitis or in good health (not recorded which). The CDR3 reads CASKGDEYAETQYF. CDR3 sequence (DNA): TGTGCCAGCAAGGGCGACGAGTACGCGGAGACCCAGTACTTC.